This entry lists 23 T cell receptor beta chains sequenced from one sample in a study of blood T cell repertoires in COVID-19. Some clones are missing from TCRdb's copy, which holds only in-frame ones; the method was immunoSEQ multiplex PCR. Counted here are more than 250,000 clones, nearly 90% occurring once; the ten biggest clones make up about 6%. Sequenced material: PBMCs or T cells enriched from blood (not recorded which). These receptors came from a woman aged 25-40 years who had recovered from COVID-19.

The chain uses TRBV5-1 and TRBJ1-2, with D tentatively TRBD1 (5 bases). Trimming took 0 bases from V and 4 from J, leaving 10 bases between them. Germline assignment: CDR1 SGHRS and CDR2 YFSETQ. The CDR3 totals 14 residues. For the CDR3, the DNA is TGCGCCAGCAGCTTGGGTCCCACAGGCTATGGCTACACCTTC. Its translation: CASSLGPTGYGYTF.

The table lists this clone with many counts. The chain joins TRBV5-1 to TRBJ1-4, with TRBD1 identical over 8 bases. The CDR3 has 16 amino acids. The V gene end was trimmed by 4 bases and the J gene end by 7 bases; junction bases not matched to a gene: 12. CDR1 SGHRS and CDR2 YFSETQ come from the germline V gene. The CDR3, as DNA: TGCGCCAGCAGCATGGCTTACAGGGGGAGATCTGAAAAACTGTTTTTT. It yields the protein CASSMAYRGRSEKLFF.

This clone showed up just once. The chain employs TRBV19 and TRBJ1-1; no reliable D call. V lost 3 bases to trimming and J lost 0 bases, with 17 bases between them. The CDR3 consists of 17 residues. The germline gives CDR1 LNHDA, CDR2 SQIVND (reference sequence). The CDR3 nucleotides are TGTGCCAGTAGTATGACTACGGCAGGAATTGTGAACACTGAAGCTTTCTTT. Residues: CASSMTTAGIVNTEAFF. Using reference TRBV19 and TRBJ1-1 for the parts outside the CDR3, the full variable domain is DGGITQSPKYLFRKEGQNVTLSCEQNLNHDAMYWYRQDPGQGLRLIYYSQIVNDFQKGDIAEGYSVSREKKESFPLTVTSAQKNPTAFYLCASSMTTAGIVNTEAFFGQGTRLTVV.

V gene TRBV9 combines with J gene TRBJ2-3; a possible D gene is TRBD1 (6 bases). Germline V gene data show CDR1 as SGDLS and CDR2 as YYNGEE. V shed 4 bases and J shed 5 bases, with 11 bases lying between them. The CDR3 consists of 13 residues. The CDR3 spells CASSPGQKDTQYF. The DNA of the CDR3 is TGTGCCAGCAGCCCGGGACAAAAAGATACGCAGTATTTT.

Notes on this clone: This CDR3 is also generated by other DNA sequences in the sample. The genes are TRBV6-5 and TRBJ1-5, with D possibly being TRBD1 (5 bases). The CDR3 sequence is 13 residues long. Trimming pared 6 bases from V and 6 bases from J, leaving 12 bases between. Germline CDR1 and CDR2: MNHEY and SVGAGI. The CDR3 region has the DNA TGTGCCAGCAGCCACCCGGGGGGTCAGCCCCAGCATTTT. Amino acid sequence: CASSHPGGQPQHF.

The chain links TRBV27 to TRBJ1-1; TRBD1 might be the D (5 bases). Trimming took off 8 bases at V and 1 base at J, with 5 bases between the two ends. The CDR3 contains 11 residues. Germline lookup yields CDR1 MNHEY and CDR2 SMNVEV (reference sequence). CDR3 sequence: CASGANTEAFF. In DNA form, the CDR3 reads TGTGCCAGCGGGGCGAACACTGAAGCTTTCTTT.

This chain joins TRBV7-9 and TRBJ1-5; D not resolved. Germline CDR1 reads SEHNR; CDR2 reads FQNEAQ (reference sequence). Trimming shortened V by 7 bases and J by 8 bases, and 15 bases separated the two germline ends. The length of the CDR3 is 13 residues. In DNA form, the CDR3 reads TGTGCCAGCACCCCGGCGGGGAATGAGCCCCAGCATTTT. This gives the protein CASTPAGNEPQHF.

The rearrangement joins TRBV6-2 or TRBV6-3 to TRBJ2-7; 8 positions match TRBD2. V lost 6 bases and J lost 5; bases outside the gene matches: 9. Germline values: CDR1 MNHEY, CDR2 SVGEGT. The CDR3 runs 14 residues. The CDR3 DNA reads TGTGCCAGCAGCCTCCCGGGAGGGGGTGACGAGCAGTACTTC. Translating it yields CASSLPGGGDEQYF.

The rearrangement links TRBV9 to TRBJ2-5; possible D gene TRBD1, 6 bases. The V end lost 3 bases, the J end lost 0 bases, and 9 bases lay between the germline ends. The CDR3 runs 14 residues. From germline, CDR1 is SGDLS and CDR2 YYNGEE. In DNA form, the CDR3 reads TGTGCCAGCAGCGGTGGACAGTACCAAGAGACCCAGTACTTC. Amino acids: CASSGGQYQETQYF. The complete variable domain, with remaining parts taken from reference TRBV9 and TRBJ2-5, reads DSGVTQTPKHLITATGQRVTLRCSPRSGDLSVYWYQQSLDQGLQFLIQYYNGEERAKGNILERFSAQQFPDLHSELNLSSLELGDSALYFCASSGGQYQETQYFGPGTRLLVL.

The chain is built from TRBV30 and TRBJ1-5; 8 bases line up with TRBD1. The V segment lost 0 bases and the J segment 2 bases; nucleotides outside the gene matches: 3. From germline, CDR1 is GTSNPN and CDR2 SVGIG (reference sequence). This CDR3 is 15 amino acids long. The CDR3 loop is CAWSVDRGGNQPQHF. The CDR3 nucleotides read TGTGCCTGGAGTGTAGACAGGGGTGGCAATCAGCCCCAGCATTTT.

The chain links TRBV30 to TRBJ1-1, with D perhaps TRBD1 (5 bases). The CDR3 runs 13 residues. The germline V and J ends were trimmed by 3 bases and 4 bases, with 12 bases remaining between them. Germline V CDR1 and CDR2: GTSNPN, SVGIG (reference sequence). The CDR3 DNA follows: TGTGCCTGGAGAGGGAGGGGAGGCACTGAAGCTTTCTTT. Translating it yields CAWRGRGGTEAFF.

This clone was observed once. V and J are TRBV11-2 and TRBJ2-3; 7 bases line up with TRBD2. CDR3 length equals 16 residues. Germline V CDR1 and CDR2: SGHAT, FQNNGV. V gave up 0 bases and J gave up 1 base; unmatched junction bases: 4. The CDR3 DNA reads TGTGCCAGCAGCTTAGACGGGGCGGGGGGCACAGATACGCAGTATTTT. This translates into CASSLDGAGGTDTQYF.

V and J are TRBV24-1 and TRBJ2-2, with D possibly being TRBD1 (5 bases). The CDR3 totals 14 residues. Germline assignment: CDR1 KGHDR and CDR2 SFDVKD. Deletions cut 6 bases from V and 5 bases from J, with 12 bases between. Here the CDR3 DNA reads TGTGCCACCAGTTCGGCAGGGTCTACCGGGGAGCTGTTTTTT. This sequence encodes CATSSAGSTGELFF.

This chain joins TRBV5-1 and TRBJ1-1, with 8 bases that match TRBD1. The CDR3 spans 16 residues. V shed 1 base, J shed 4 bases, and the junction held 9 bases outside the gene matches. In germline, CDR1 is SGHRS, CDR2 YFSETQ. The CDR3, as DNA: TGCGCCAGCAGCTTGAGGGGACAGGCAACTAGCACTGAAGCTTTCTTT. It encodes CASSLRGQATSTEAFF.

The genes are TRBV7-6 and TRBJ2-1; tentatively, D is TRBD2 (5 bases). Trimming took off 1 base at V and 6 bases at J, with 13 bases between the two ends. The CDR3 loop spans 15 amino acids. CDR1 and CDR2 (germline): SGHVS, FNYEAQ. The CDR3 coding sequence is TGTGCCAGCAGCTTAGGCGGGTGGTCCGTCAATGAGCAGTTCTTC. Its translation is CASSLGGWSVNEQFF.

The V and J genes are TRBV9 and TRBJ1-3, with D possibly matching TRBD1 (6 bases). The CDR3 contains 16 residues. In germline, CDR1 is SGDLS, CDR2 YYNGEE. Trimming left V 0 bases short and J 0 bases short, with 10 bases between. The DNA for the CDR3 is TGTGCCAGCAGCGTAGAAACAGGGAACTCTGGAAACACCATATATTTT. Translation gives CASSVETGNSGNTIYF. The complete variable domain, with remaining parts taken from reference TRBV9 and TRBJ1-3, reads DSGVTQTPKHLITATGQRVTLRCSPRSGDLSVYWYQQSLDQGLQFLIQYYNGEERAKGNILERFSAQQFPDLHSELNLSSLELGDSALYFCASSVETGNSGNTIYFGEGSWLTVV.

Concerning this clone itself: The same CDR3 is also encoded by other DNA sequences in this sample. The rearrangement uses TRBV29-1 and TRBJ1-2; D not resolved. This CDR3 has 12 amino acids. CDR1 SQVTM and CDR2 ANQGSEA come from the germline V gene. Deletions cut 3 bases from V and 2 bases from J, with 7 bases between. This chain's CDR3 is CSVEAGNYGYTF. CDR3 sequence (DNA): TGCAGCGTTGAGGCGGGAAACTATGGCTACACCTTC. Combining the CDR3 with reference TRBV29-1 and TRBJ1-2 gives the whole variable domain SAVISQKPSRDICQRGTSLTIQCQVDSQVTMMFWYRQQPGQSLTLIATANQGSEATYESGFVIDKFPISRPNLTFSTLTVSNMSPEDSSIYLCSVEAGNYGYTFGSGTRLTVV.

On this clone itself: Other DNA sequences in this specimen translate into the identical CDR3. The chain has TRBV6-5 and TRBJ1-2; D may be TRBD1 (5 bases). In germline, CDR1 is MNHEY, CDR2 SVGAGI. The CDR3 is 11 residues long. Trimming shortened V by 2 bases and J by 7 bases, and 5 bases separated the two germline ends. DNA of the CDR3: TGTGCCAGCAGTTACAGGGGTGGCTACACCTTC. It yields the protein CASSYRGGYTF.

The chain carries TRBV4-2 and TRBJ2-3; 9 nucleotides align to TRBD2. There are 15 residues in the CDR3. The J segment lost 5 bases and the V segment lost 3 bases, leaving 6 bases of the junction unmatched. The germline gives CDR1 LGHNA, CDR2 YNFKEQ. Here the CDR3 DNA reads TGTGCCAGCAGCCAGGACGGAGCGGGGGGAGATACGCAGTATTTT. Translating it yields CASSQDGAGGDTQYF.

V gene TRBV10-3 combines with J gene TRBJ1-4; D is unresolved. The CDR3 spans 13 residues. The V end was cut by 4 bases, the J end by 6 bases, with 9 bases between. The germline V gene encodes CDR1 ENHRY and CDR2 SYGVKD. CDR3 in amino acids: CAISVWQDEKLFF. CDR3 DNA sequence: TGTGCCATCAGTGTGTGGCAAGATGAAAAACTGTTTTTT.

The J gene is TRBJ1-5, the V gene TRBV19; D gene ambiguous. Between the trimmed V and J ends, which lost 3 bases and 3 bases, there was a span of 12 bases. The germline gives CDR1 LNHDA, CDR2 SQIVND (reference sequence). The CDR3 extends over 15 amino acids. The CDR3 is CASSIATSSNQPQHF. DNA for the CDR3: TGTGCCAGTAGTATCGCTACGAGTTCCAATCAGCCCCAGCATTTT.

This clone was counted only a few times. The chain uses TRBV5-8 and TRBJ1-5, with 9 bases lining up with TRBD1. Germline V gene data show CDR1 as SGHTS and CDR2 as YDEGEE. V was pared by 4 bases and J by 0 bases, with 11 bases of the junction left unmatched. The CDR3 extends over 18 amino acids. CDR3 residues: CASSGYGTGRHSNQPQHF. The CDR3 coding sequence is TGTGCCAGCAGCGGATACGGGACAGGGAGGCATAGCAATCAGCCCCAGCATTTT.

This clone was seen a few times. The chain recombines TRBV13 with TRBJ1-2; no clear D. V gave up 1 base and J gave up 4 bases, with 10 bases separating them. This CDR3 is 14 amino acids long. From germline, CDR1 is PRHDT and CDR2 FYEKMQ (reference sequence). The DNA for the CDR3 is TGTGCCAGCAGCTTAGCCCAGGTGTCCTATGGCTACACCTTC. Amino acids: CASSLAQVSYGYTF.